This T cell receptor (beta chain) was documented in a study of blood T cells in healthy people across ages. Notes on the study in general: With age, beta diversity per million T cells declined roughly linearly, significantly by 40.

The V gene end was trimmed by 5 bases and the J gene end by 4 bases; junction bases not matched to a gene: 0. Germline loops: CDR1 MDHEN, CDR2 SYDVKM. The CDR3 loop spans 14 amino acids. PCR was performed a second time for roughly 7 to 11 cycles using a sample-barcoded 5' primer and a J-beta primer mix. Sequencing yielded, for each sample, at least 3 million paired-end reads carrying CDR3. TCRdb reanalysed the 5' RACE reads using MiXCR and keeps one entry per CDR3 protein. Among hundreds of thousands of distinct CDR3 sequences listed, roughly 50% were seen once. RNA extraction gave at least 5 micrograms of total RNA per sample. This clonotype has just a few counts. Its antigen remains unknown.

The clonotype comes from a man between 60 and 75 years old in good health. Sample: blood. This chain connects TRBV28 to TRBJ1-6, with TRBD1 matching 9 bases. The CDR3 sequence: CASSDRGYNSPLHF. The DNA of the CDR3 is TGTGCCAGCAGTGACAGGGGGTATAATTCACCCCTCCACTTT. The variable domain in full, completed from reference TRBV28 and TRBJ1-6, reads DVKVTQSSRYLVKRTGEKVFLECVQDMDHENMFWYRQDPGLGLRLIYFSYDVKMKEKGDIPEGYSVSREKKERFSLILESASTNQTSMYLCASSDRGYNSPLHFGNGTRLTVT.